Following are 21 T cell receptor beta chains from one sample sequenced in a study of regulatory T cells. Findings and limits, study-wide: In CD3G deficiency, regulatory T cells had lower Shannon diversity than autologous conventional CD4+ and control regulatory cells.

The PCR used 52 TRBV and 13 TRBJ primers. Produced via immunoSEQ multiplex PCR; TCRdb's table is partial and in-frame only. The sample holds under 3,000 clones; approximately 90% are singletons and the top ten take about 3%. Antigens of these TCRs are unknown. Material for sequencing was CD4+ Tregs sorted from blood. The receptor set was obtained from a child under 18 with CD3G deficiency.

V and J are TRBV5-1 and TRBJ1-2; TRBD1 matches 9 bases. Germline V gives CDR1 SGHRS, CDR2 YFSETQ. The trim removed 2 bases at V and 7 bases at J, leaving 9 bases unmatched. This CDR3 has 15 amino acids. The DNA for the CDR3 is TGCGCCAGCAGCTTACGCCCCGGGACAGGGTCTGGCTACACCTTC. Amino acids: CASSLRPGTGSGYTF.

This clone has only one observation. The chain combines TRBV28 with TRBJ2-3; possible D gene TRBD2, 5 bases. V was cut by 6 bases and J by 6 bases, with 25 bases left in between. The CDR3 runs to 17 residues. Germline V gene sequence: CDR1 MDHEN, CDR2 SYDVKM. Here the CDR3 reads CASSLSGVARRRDTQYF. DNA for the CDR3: TGTGCCAGCAGCCTCTCCGGGGTAGCGCGAAGGAGGGATACGCAGTATTTT.

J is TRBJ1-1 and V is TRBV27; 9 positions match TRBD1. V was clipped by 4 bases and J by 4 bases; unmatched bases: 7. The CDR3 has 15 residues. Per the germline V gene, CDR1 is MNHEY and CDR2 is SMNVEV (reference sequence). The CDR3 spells CASSSSGTGSTEAFF. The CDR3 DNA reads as TGTGCCAGCAGTTCATCCGGGACAGGGTCCACTGAAGCTTTCTTT.

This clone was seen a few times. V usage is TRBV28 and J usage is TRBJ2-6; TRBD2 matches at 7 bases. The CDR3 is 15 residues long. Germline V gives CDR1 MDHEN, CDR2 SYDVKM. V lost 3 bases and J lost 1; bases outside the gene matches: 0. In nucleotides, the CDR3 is TGTGCCAGCAGTTTGGGGGGGTCTGGGGCCAACGTCCTGACTTTC. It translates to CASSLGGSGANVLTF.

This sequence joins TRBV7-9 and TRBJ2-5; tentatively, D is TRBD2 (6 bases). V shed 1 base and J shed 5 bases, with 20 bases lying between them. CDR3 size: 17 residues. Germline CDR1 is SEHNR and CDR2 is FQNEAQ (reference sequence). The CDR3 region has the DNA TGTGCCAGCAGCTTAGGCGGGATTTCGCCCGCCAAGGAGACCCAGTACTTC. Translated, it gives CASSLGGISPAKETQYF.

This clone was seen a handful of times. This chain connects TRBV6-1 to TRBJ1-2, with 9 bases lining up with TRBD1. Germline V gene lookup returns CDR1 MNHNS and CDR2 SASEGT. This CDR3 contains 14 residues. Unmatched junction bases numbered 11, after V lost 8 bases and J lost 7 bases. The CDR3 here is CASYLTGGTSGYTF. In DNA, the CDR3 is TGTGCCAGCTACCTTACAGGGGGCACGAGTGGCTACACCTTC.

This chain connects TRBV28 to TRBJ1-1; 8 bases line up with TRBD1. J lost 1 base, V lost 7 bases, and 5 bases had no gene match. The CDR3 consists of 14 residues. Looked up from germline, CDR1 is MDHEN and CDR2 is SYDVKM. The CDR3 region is CASTSGGRNTEAFF. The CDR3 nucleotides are TGTGCCAGCACCTCAGGGGGCCGGAACACTGAAGCTTTCTTT.

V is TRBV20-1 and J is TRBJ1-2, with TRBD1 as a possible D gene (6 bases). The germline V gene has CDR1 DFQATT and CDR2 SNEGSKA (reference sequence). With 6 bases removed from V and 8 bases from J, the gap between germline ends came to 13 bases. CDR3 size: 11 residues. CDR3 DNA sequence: TGCAGTGCCAGACAGGACGGCGGCTACACCTTC. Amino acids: CSARQDGGYTF.

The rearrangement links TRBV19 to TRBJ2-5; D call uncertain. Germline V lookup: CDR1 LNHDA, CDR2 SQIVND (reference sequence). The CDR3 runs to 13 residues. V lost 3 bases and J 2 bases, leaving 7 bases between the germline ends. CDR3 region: CASSINGQETQYF. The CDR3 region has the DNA TGTGCCAGTAGTATCAACGGACAAGAGACCCAGTACTTC.

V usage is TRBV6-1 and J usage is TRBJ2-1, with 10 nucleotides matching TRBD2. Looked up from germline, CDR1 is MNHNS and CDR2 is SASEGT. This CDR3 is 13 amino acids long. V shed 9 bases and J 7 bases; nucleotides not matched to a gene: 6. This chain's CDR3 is CASTHSGGNEQFF. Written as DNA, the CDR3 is TGTGCCAGTACCCATAGCGGGGGGAATGAGCAGTTCTTC.

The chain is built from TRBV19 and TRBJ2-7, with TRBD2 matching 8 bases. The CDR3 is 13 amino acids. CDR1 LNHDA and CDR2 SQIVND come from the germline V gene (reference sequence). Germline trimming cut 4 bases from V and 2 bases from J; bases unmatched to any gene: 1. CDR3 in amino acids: CASSKTSAYEQYF. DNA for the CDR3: TGTGCCAGTAGTAAGACTAGCGCCTACGAGCAGTACTTC.

CDR3 DNA: TGTGCCAGCAGCACCGGACTAGCGGGAGAGCAGTACTTC. It specifies CASSTGLAGEQYF. The V call is TRBV5-4, the J call TRBJ2-7, with 12 nucleotides matching TRBD2. After removal of 4 bases from V and 7 bases from J, the junction contained 3 bases not matched to a gene. The CDR3 loop spans 13 amino acids. Per germline, CDR1 SGHNT and CDR2 YYREEE (reference sequence).

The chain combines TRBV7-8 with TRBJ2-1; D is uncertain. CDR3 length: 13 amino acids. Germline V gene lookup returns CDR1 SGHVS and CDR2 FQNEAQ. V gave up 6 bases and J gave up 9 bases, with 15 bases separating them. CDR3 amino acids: CASSPPVSSEQFF. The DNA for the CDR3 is TGTGCCAGCAGTCCTCCGGTTAGCAGTGAGCAGTTCTTC.

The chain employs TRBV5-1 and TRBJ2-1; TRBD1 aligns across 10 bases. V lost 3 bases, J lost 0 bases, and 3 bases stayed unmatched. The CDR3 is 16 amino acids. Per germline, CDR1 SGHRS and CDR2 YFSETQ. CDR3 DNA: TGCGCCAGCAGCTCCGGGACAGGGGTCTCCTACAATGAGCAGTTCTTC. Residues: CASSSGTGVSYNEQFF.

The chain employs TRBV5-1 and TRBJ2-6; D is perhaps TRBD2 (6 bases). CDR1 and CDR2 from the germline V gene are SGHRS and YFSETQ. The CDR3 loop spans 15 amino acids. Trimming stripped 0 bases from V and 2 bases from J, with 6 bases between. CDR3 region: CASSLGEAGANVLTF. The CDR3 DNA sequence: TGCGCCAGCAGCTTGGGGGAGGCTGGGGCCAACGTCCTGACTTTC.

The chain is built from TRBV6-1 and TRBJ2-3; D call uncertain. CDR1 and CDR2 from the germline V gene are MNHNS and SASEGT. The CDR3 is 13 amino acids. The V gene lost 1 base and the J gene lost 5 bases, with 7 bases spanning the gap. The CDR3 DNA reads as TGTGCCAGCAGTGAAGGAGAGAGAGATACGCAGTATTTT. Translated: CASSEGERDTQYF.

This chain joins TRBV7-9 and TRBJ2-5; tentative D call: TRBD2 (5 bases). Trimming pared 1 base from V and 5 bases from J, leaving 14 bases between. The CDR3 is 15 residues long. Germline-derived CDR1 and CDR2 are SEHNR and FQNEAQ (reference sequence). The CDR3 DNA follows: TGTGCCAGCAGCTTAGGCAGGTTCCGAGGGGAGACCCAGTACTTC. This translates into CASSLGRFRGETQYF.

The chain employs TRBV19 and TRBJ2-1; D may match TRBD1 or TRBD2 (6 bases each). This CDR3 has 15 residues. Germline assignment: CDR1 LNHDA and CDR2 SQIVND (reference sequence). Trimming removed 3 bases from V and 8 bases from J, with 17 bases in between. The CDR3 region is CASSMGRGRGDEQFF. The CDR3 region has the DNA TGTGCCAGTAGTATGGGCCGGGGGCGTGGGGATGAGCAGTTCTTC. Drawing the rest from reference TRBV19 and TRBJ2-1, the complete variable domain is DGGITQSPKYLFRKEGQNVTLSCEQNLNHDAMYWYRQDPGQGLRLIYYSQIVNDFQKGDIAEGYSVSREKKESFPLTVTSAQKNPTAFYLCASSMGRGRGDEQFFGPGTRLTVL.

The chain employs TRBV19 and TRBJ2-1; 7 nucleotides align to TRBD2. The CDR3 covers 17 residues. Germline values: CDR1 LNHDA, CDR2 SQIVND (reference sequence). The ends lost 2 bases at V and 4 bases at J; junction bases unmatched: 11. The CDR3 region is CASSISGGSAAYNEQFF. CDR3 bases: TGTGCCAGTAGTATATCGGGCGGGAGCGCCGCTTACAATGAGCAGTTCTTC.

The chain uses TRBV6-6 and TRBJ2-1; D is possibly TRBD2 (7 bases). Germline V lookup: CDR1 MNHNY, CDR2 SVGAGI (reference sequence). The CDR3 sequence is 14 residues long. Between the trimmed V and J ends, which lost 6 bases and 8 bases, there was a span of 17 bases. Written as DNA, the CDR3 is TGTGCCAGCAGATCCCGTGGGGGGGCGCATGAGCAGTTCTTC. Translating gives CASRSRGGAHEQFF.

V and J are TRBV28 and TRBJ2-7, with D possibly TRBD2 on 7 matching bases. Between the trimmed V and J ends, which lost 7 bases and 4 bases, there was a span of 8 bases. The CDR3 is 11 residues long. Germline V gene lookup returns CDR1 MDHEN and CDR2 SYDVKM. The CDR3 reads CASKGGYEQYF. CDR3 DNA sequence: TGTGCCAGCAAGGGGGGGTACGAGCAGTACTTC. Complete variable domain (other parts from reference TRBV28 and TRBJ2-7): DVKVTQSSRYLVKRTGEKVFLECVQDMDHENMFWYRQDPGLGLRLIYFSYDVKMKEKGDIPEGYSVSREKKERFSLILESASTNQTSMYLCASKGGYEQYFGPGTRLTVT.